This T cell receptor (beta chain) derives from a study of blood T cell repertoires in COVID-19. Overall study: Samples taken during acute and convalescent COVID-19 were collected in the United States, Italy and Spain. T cells, B-cell-depleted T cells, or PBMCs provided the cDNA or gDNA that served as material.

V shed 8 bases, J shed 4 bases, and the junction held 5 bases outside the gene matches. The CDR3 is made up of 13 amino acids. In the source study's methods: Estimation of nucleated cell counts relied on the amplification of reference gene primers. Sequenced by immunoSEQ multiplex PCR; TCRdb stores in-frame clones only, minus some. V and J calls and clone size come straight from that table; D and trimming were deduced from the DNA. The table lists approximately 150,000 clones, about 80% of them singletons, with approximately 9.1% in the top ten. Sequenced sample: peripheral blood. The origin of this receptor is an older woman with acute or convalescent COVID-19. V usage is TRBV12-3 or TRBV12-4 and J usage is TRBJ2-3, with 8 bases fitting TRBD2. CDR3 coding DNA: TGTGCCAGCGAGCGGGGGTTACCAGATACGCAGTATTTT. Translation: CASERGLPDTQYF.